This T cell receptor (beta chain) appears in the sequencing data of a study of T cells after yellow fever vaccination. The study, taken as a whole, reports: Post-booster repertoires contained most primary-vaccination clones again (roughly 97% CD4, about 90% CD8).

About this clonotype: What it recognizes is unknown.

Per the germline V gene, CDR1 is SGHAT and CDR2 is FQNNGV. This CDR3 spans 16 amino acids. Trimming pared 1 base from V and 10 bases from J, leaving 20 bases between. Generation of TCR cDNA used 5'RACE template switching (which added a universal primer site and UMIs). MiXCR, applied by TCRdb to the 5' RACE reads, yields one record per CDR3 protein. The data contain 150,000 to 200,000 distinct CDR3 sequences, around 10% of them seen just once; the ten biggest clones take up about 40%. This chain links TRBV11-2 with TRBJ1-5; D not resolved. This sample comprised CD8+ T cells sorted from PBMCs, obtained 15 days after the yellow fever booster vaccination. This TCR was sampled from a man aged 18-30 years who received the YFV17D yellow fever vaccine. In DNA, the CDR3 is TGTGCCAGCAGCTTAGCTACTACAGATACAATCAGCCCCCAGCATTTT. Its translation: CASSLATTDTISPQHF.